This T cell receptor (beta chain) comes out of a study of memory CD8 T cells in hepatitis C reinfection. The wider study: A couple of donors resolved primary infection, then developed chronic reinfection. Pre-reinfection sampling occurred 55 to 20 weeks ahead of detected reinfection. Notes on the study in general: Only 5 or 6 donors prevented definitive conclusions about public clonotypes.

Trimming left V 4 bases short and J 2 bases short, with 13 bases between. The CDR3 is made up of 14 amino acids. Per germline, CDR1 SGHTS and CDR2 YDEGEE. The repertoire was sequenced with immunoSEQ multiplex PCR; TCRdb's copy has only in-frame clones and lacks some. Of 45,000 to 55,000 clones listed, about 90% are singletons. Notes on this clone: Antigen: not known.

Sample time point: pre-reinfection, 55 to 20 weeks before reinfection detection. No in vitro expansion preceded TCR sequencing of the sorted cells. Donors were people who inject drugs in the Montreal HEPCO cohort. This chain connects TRBV5-8 to TRBJ2-7, with a weak D call TRBD1 (6 bases). Sample: naive CD8+ T cells sorted from blood. The clonotype originates from a man in his late teens or twenties with hepatitis C virus infection. The CDR3 sequence: CASSPGQNPYEQYF. The CDR3 nucleotides are TGTGCCAGCAGCCCAGGACAGAACCCCTACGAGCAGTACTTC.